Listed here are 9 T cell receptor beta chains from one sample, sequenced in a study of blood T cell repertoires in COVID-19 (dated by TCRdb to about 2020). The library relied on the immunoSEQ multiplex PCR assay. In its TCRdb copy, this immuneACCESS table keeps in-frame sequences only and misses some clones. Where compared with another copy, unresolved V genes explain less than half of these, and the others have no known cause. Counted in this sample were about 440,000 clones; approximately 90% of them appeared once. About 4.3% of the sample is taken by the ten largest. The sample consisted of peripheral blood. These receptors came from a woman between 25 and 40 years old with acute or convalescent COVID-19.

In DNA, the CDR3 is TGTGCCAGCAGCCAGACTAGCAGCGGCACAGATACGCAGTATTTT. As protein: CASSQTSSGTDTQYF. This chain links TRBV3-1 (or the pseudogene TRBV3-2) with TRBJ2-3; the match to TRBD2 covers 7 bases. With V trimmed by 3 bases and J by 1 base, 4 bases remained unmatched. CDR3 length: 15 residues. Looked up from germline, CDR1 is LGHDT and CDR2 is YNNKEL (reference sequence).

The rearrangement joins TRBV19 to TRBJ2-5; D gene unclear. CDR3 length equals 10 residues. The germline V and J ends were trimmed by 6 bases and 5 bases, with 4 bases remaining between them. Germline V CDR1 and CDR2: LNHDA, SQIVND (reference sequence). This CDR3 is CASSGETQYF. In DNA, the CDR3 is TGTGCCAGTAGCGGGGAGACCCAGTACTTC. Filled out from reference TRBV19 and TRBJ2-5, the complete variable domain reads DGGITQSPKYLFRKEGQNVTLSCEQNLNHDAMYWYRQDPGQGLRLIYYSQIVNDFQKGDIAEGYSVSREKKESFPLTVTSAQKNPTAFYLCASSGETQYFGPGTRLLVL.

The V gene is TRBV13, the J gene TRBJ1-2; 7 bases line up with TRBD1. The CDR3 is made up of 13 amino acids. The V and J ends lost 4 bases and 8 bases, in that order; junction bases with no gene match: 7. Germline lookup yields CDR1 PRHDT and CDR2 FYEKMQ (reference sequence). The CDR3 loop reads CASSYRGLDGYTF. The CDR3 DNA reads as TGTGCCAGCAGCTACAGGGGACTGGACGGCTACACCTTC. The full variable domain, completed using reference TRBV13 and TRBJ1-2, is AAGVIQSPRHLIKEKRETATLKCYPIPRHDTVYWYQQGPGQDPQFLISFYEKMQSDKGSIPDRFSAQQFSDYHSELNMSSLELGDSALYFCASSYRGLDGYTFGSGTRLTVV.

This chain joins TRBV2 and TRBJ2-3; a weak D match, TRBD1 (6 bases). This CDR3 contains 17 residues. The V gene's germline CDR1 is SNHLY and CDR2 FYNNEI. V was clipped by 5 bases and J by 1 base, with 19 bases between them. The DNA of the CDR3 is TGTGCCAGCAGTTCCATAAGACCGAGACAGGGCACAGATACGCAGTATTTT. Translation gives CASSSIRPRQGTDTQYF. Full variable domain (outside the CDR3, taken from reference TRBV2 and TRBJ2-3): EPEVTQTPSHQVTQMGQEVILRCVPISNHLYFYWYRQILGQKVEFLVSFYNNEISEKSEIFDDQFSVERPDGSNFTLKIRSTKLEDSAMYFCASSSIRPRQGTDTQYFGPGTRLTVL.

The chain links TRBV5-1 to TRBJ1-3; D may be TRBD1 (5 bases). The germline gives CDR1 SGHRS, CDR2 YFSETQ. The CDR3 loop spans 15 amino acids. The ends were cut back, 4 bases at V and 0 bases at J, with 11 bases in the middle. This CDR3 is CASSPGHLSGNTIYF. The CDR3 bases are TGCGCCAGCAGCCCCGGACACCTCTCTGGAAACACCATATATTTT.

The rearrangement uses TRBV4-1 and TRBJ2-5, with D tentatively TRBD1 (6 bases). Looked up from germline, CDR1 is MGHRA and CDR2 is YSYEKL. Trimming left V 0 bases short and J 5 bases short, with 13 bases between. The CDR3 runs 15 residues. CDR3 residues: CASSQEIRGSETQYF. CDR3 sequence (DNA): TGCGCCAGCAGCCAAGAAATCAGGGGTTCGGAGACCCAGTACTTC.

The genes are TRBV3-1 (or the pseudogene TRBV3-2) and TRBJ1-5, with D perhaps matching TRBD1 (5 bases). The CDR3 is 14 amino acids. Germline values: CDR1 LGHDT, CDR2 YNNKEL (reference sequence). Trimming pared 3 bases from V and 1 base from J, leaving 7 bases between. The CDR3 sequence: CASSHGGSNQPQHF. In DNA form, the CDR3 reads TGTGCCAGCAGCCATGGGGGGAGCAATCAGCCCCAGCATTTT.

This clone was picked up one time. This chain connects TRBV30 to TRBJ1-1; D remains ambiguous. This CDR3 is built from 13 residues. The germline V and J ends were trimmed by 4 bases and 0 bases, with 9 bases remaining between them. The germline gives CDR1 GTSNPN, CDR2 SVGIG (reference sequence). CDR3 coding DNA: TGTGCCTGGACCAGAGGAATGAACACTGAAGCTTTCTTT. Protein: CAWTRGMNTEAFF.

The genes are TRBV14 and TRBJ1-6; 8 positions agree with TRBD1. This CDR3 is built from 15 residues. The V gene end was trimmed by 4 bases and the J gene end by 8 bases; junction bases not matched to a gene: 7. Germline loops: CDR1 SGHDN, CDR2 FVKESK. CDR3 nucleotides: TGTGCCAGCAGCCTATGGACGACAGGGGATTCACCCCTCCACTTT. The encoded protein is CASSLWTTGDSPLHF.